Sequencing of this TCR beta chain was carried out in a study of shared clonotypes between healthy human individuals. Study in general: Per-donor plates numbered three CD4 naive, three CD4 memory, two CD8 naive and one CD8 memory. Findings of the study overall: Genetic and exposure-history diversity was limited by the few donors.

The CDR3 has 14 amino acids. J gave up 5 bases and V 5 bases, and 6 bases lay outside the gene matches. Per germline, CDR1 LNHDA and CDR2 SQIVND (reference sequence). Clones were read by immunoSEQ multiplex PCR, and TCRdb kept only the in-frame ones, dropping some. The sample has 950,000 to 1,200,000 clones; about 72% are singletons. A remark on this clone: Its antigen remains unknown.

The sequence came from a man younger than 35 in good health. Some clones in this sample may be carry-over from other donors' samples. Sequencing was performed on memory CD4+ T cells from PBMCs. Specified subset: CD45RA-negative fraction. The genes are TRBV19 and TRBJ1-5, with 7 bases identical to TRBD1. Here the CDR3 reads CASSLTGNHQPQHF. The CDR3 DNA sequence: TGTGCCAGTAGTCTGACAGGGAACCATCAGCCCCAGCATTTT.